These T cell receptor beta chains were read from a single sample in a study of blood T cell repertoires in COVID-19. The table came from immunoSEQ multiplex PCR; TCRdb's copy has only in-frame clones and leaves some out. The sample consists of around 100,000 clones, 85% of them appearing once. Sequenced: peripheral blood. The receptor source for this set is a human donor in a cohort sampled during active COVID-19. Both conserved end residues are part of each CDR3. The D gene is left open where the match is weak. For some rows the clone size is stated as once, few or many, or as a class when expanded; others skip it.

CDR3: CAWSPGAGYGYTF; DNA: TGTGCCTGGAGTCCAGGGGCCGGCTATGGCTACACCTTC; D: .; V: TRBV30; J: TRBJ1-2; size: .; length: 13
CDR3: CAIVRAGVNYGYTF; DNA: TGTGCTATTGTCAGGGCCGGAGTTAACTATGGCTACACCTTC; D: .; V: TRBV6-5; J: TRBJ1-2; size: once; length: 14
CDR3: CASSQGAVNTEAFF; DNA: TGTGCCAGCAGCCAAGGGGCCGTGAACACTGAAGCTTTCTTT; D: .; V: TRBV3-1/TRBV3-2; J: TRBJ1-1; size: .; length: 14
CDR3: CASSVSGPPPGLAGEEQYF; DNA: TGTGCCAGCAGCGTTTCCGGTCCACCCCCGGGACTAGCGGGAGAGGAGCAGTACTTC; D: TRBD2; V: TRBV9; J: TRBJ2-7; size: .; length: 19
CDR3: CASSPTTTGQGNTIYF; DNA: TGTGCCAGCTCACCAACCACGACGGGACAAGGAAACACCATATATTTT; D: .; V: TRBV18; J: TRBJ1-3; size: .; length: 16
CDR3: CASSPPLAGGKDTQYF; DNA: TGTGCCAGCTCACCCCCTCTCGCGGGAGGGAAAGATACGCAGTATTTT; D: TRBD2; V: TRBV18; J: TRBJ2-3; size: .; length: 16
CDR3: CASSLLTRTGGRETQYF; DNA: TGTGCCAGCTCACTCCTGACTAGGACAGGGGGGAGGGAGACCCAGTACTTC; D: TRBD1; V: TRBV18; J: TRBJ2-5; size: .; length: 17
CDR3: CASSSTGSWTEAFF; DNA: TGTGCCAGCAGCTCGACAGGGAGTTGGACTGAAGCTTTCTTT; D: TRBD1; V: TRBV7-9; J: TRBJ1-1; size: few; length: 14
CDR3: CASRVTGTSGQYTQYF; DNA: TGTGCCAGCAGAGTAACCGGGACTAGCGGCCAGTATACGCAGTATTTT; D: TRBD2; V: TRBV27; J: TRBJ2-3; size: few; length: 16
CDR3: CASSEQGYEQYF; DNA: TGTGCCAGCAGTGAACAGGGCTACGAGCAGTACTTC; D: .; V: TRBV2; J: TRBJ2-7; size: .; length: 12
CDR3: CASSLRGTYEQYF; DNA: TGTGCCAGCAGCTTAAGAGGCACCTACGAGCAGTACTTC; D: .; V: TRBV11-3; J: TRBJ2-7; size: .; length: 13
CDR3: CASRGDTEAFF; DNA: TGTGCCAGCCGGGGGGACACTGAAGCTTTCTTT; D: .; V: TRBV3-1/TRBV3-2; J: TRBJ1-1; size: .; length: 11
CDR3: CASRTFSGDTQYF; DNA: TGTGCCAGTAGAACATTCTCCGGGGATACGCAGTATTTT; D: .; V: TRBV19; J: TRBJ2-3; size: .; length: 13
CDR3: CASSLGAVGELFF; DNA: TGTGCCAGCAGCTTGGGGGCGGTCGGGGAGCTGTTTTTT; D: .; V: TRBV11-2; J: TRBJ2-2; size: .; length: 13
CDR3: CASSPDQGQVEQYF; DNA: TGTGCCAGCAGTCCGGACCAGGGACAGGTGGAGCAGTACTTC; D: TRBD1; V: TRBV3-1/TRBV3-2; J: TRBJ2-7; size: .; length: 14
CDR3: CASSPQQGANTEAFF; DNA: TGTGCCAGCTCACCCCAACAGGGGGCAAACACTGAAGCTTTCTTT; D: TRBD1; V: TRBV18; J: TRBJ1-1; size: .; length: 15
CDR3: CASSGHRVNYGYTF; DNA: TGTGCCAGCAGCGGCCACAGGGTTAACTATGGCTACACCTTC; D: .; V: TRBV3-1/TRBV3-2; J: TRBJ1-2; size: .; length: 14
CDR3: CSVAGQDSTDTQYF; DNA: TGCAGCGTTGCCGGACAGGATAGCACAGATACGCAGTATTTT; D: TRBD1; V: TRBV29-1; J: TRBJ2-3; size: .; length: 14
CDR3: CSVELAGGPWEQYF; DNA: TGCAGCGTAGAACTAGCGGGAGGGCCTTGGGAGCAGTACTTC; D: TRBD2; V: TRBV29-1; J: TRBJ2-7; size: .; length: 14
CDR3: CASSLAREQYF; DNA: TGTGCCAGCAGCCTGGCGAGGGAGCAGTACTTC; D: .; V: TRBV12-3/TRBV12-4; J: TRBJ2-7; size: .; length: 11
CDR3: CASHGGAKNIQYF; DNA: TGTGCCAGCCATGGGGGGGCCAAAAACATTCAGTACTTC; D: .; V: TRBV7-9; J: TRBJ2-4; size: .; length: 13
CDR3: CASIHLQGTYGYTF; DNA: TGTGCCAGCATTCACCTACAGGGGACCTATGGCTACACCTTC; D: TRBD1; V: TRBV28; J: TRBJ1-2; size: .; length: 14
CDR3: CASSKNIAGGPYNEQFF; DNA: TGTGCCAGTAGTAAAAATATAGCGGGAGGCCCCTACAATGAGCAGTTCTTC; D: TRBD2; V: TRBV19; J: TRBJ2-1; size: .; length: 17
CDR3: CASSTGQDYGYTF; DNA: TGTGCCAGCAGCACCGGACAGGACTATGGCTACACCTTC; D: TRBD1; V: TRBV5-4; J: TRBJ1-2; size: .; length: 13
CDR3: CASSGQGDNQPQHF; DNA: TGTGCCAGCAGTGGACAGGGCGACAATCAGCCCCAGCATTTT; D: TRBD1; V: TRBV6-2/TRBV6-3; J: TRBJ1-5; size: once; length: 14
CDR3: CATSPSGGEQFF; DNA: TGTGCCACCAGTCCCTCGGGGGGCGAGCAGTTCTTC; D: .; V: TRBV24-1; J: TRBJ2-1; size: .; length: 12
CDR3: CAVPGRNTEAFF; DNA: TGTGCCGTGCCAGGGCGGAACACTGAAGCTTTCTTT; D: .; V: TRBV19; J: TRBJ1-1; size: .; length: 12
CDR3: CASSPPRLAGTLTDTQYF; DNA: TGTGCCAGCTCACCACCCAGACTAGCGGGGACCCTCACAGATACGCAGTATTTT; D: TRBD2; V: TRBV18; J: TRBJ2-3; size: .; length: 18
CDR3: CASSLPRGEETQYF; DNA: TGTGCCAGCAGTTTACCCAGGGGCGAAGAGACCCAGTACTTC; D: .; V: TRBV28; J: TRBJ2-5; size: .; length: 14
CDR3: CASSSSGSGQETQYF; DNA: TGCGCCAGCAGTTCTAGCGGGAGTGGTCAAGAGACCCAGTACTTC; D: TRBD2; V: TRBV5-1; J: TRBJ2-5; size: .; length: 15
CDR3: CASSHRGQGESYTF; DNA: TGCGCCAGCAGCCATCGAGGACAGGGAGAAAGCTACACCTTC; D: TRBD1; V: TRBV4-1; J: TRBJ1-2; size: .; length: 14
CDR3: CASSLLAQYTDTQYF; DNA: TGTGCCAGCAGCTTGCTAGCCCAGTACACAGATACGCAGTATTTT; D: .; V: TRBV7-3; J: TRBJ2-3; size: .; length: 15
CDR3: CASSINRGAEAFF; DNA: TGTGCCAGTAGTATCAACAGGGGAGCTGAAGCTTTCTTT; D: TRBD1; V: TRBV19; J: TRBJ1-1; size: .; length: 13
CDR3: CASSSGVSSYRANTEAFF; DNA: TGTGCCAGCAGCTCCGGGGTGAGCAGTTATAGGGCGAACACTGAAGCTTTCTTT; D: .; V: TRBV11-2; J: TRBJ1-1; size: .; length: 18
CDR3: CASSGTGLDSPLHF; DNA: TGTGCCAGCAGCGGGACAGGGTTAGATTCACCCCTCCACTTT; D: TRBD1; V: TRBV7-9; J: TRBJ1-6; size: few; length: 14
CDR3: CASKTSGYEQYF; DNA: TGTGCCAGCAAAACTAGCGGGTACGAGCAGTACTTC; D: TRBD2; V: TRBV27; J: TRBJ2-7; size: once; length: 12
CDR3: CASSRTGGLYEQYF; DNA: TGTGCCAGTAGTAGGACAGGGGGCCTCTACGAGCAGTACTTC; D: TRBD1; V: TRBV19; J: TRBJ2-7; size: .; length: 14
CDR3: CASRRSTDTQYF; DNA: TGTGCCAGTAGACGGAGCACAGATACGCAGTATTTT; D: .; V: TRBV19; J: TRBJ2-3; size: many; length: 12
CDR3: CAISALYEQYF; DNA: TGTGCCATCAGTGCTCTCTACGAGCAGTACTTC; D: .; V: TRBV10-3; J: TRBJ2-7; size: .; length: 11
CDR3: CASSTGYRVTVYTF; DNA: TGTGCCAGCAGTACCGGTTACAGGGTTACAGTCTACACCTTC; D: .; V: TRBV6-6; J: TRBJ1-2; size: .; length: 14
CDR3: CASSPLAREKLFF; DNA: TGTGCCAGCTCACCACTAGCGCGTGAAAAACTGTTTTTT; D: .; V: TRBV18; J: TRBJ1-4; size: .; length: 13
CDR3: CAISEQTGSTDTQYF; DNA: TGTGCCATCAGTGAGCAAACAGGGAGCACAGATACGCAGTATTTT; D: .; V: TRBV10-3; J: TRBJ2-3; size: .; length: 15
CDR3: CSVRAGVGYTF; DNA: TGCAGTGTCCGGGCAGGGGTTGGCTACACCTTC; D: .; V: TRBV20-1; J: TRBJ1-2; size: .; length: 11
CDR3: CASSQDSYSGGGLTQYF; DNA: TGCGCCAGCAGCCAAGATTCATATAGCGGGGGGGGCCTGACCCAGTACTTC; D: TRBD2; V: TRBV4-1; J: TRBJ2-5; size: .; length: 17